Sequencing of this T cell receptor beta chain was carried out in a study of T cell responses to AZD1222 COVID-19 vaccine. The CDR3 covers 16 residues. The germline gives CDR1 SNHLY, CDR2 FYNNEI. Trimming cost V 0 bases and J 2 bases; bases outside gene matches: 3. TCRdb keeps only in-frame clones here, not all; method: immunoSEQ multiplex PCR. In the table there are roughly 120,000 clones, 65% to 90% of which are singletons. This clone was picked up one time. The sequences come from peripheral blood, collected on day 0 of AZD1222 vaccination. The receptor's source is an adult in good health. The V gene is TRBV2, the J gene TRBJ2-7; 11 bases agree with TRBD2. Written as DNA, the CDR3 is TGTGCCAGCAGTGAAGCGACTAGCGGGGTCCCCTACGAGCAGTACTTC. It is translated as CASSEATSGVPYEQYF.